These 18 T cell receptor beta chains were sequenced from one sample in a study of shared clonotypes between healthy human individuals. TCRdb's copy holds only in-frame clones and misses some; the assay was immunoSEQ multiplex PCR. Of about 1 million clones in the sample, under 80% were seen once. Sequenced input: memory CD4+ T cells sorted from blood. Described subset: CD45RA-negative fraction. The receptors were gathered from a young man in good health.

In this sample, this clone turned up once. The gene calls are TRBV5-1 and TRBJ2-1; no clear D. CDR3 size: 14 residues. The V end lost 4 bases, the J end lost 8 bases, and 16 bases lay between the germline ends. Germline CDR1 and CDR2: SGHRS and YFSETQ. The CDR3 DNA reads TGCGCCAGCAGCCCTCTAGGGTTTAGGGATGAGCAGTTCTTC. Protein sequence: CASSPLGFRDEQFF.

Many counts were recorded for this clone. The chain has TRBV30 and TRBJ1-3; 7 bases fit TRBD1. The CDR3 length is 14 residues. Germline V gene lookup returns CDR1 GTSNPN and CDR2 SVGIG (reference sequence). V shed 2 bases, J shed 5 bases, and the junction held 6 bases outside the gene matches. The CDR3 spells CAWSTTGLRNTIYF. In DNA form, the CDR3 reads TGTGCCTGGAGTACGACAGGGTTGAGAAACACCATATATTTT.

CDR3 in amino acids: CASSQESISGRAVYEQYF. CDR3 bases: TGCGCCAGCAGCCAAGAGTCGATCAGCGGGAGGGCGGTCTACGAGCAGTACTTC. The rearrangement uses TRBV4-1 and TRBJ2-7, with 10 bases identical to TRBD2. The germline CDR1 and CDR2 sequences are MGHRA and YSYEKL. J was trimmed by 3 bases and V by 0 bases; bases with no gene match: 11. This CDR3 contains 18 residues.

CDR3 DNA sequence: TGCGCCAGCAGCCAAGGGTCGTACGGCAACTATGGCTACACCTTC. This translates into CASSQGSYGNYGYTF. This chain connects TRBV4-1 to TRBJ1-2, with D uncertain. The CDR3 spans 15 residues. The ends were cut back, 1 base at V and 2 bases at J, with 11 bases in the middle. CDR1 MGHRA and CDR2 YSYEKL come from the germline V gene.

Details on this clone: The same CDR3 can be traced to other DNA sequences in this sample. The chain's CDR3 is CASSLLGYGYTF. In nucleotides, the CDR3 is TGTGCCAGCAGTTTATTAGGTTACGGCTACACCTTC. The chain uses TRBV28 and TRBJ1-2, with D hard to call. CDR3 length: 12 residues. In germline, CDR1 is MDHEN, CDR2 SYDVKM. Trimming shortened V by 1 base and J by 8 bases, and 8 bases separated the two germline ends.

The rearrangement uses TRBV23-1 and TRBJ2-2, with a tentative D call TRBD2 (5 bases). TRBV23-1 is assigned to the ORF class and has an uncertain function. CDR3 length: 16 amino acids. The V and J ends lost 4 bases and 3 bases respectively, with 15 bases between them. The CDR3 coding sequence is TGCGCCAGCAGTCCTATTGGCAGACTATACACCGGGGAGCTGTTTTTT. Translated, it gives CASSPIGRLYTGELFF.

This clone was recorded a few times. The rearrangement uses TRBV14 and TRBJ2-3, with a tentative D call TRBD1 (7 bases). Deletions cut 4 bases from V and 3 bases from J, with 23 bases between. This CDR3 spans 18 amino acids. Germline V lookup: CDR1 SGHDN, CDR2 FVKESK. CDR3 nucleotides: TGTGCCAGCAGCCTTGGACTACGATTCAGGGGGGCAACAGATACGCAGTATTTT. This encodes CASSLGLRFRGATDTQYF.

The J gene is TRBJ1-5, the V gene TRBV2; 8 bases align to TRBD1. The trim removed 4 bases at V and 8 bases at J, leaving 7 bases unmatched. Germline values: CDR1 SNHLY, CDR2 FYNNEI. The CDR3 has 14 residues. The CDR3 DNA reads TGTGCCAGCAGTGGCGGACAGGGTCCCGAGCCCCAGCATTTT. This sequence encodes CASSGGQGPEPQHF.

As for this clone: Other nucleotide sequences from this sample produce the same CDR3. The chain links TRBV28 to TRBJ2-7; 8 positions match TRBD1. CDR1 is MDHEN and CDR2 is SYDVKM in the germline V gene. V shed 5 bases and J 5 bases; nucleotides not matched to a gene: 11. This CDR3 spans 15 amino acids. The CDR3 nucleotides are TGTGCCAGCAGTCTCCCCCAGGGGGCGAGCAACGAGCAGTACTTC. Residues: CASSLPQGASNEQYF. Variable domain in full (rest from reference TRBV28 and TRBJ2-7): DVKVTQSSRYLVKRTGEKVFLECVQDMDHENMFWYRQDPGLGLRLIYFSYDVKMKEKGDIPEGYSVSREKKERFSLILESASTNQTSMYLCASSLPQGASNEQYFGPGTRLTVT.

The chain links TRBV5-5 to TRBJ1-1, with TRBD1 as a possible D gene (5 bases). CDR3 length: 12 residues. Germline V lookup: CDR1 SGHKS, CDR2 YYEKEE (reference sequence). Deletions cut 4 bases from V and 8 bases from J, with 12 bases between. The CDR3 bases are TGTGCCAGCAGCGTCGCCGGGACCGAAGCTTTCTTT. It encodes CASSVAGTEAFF.

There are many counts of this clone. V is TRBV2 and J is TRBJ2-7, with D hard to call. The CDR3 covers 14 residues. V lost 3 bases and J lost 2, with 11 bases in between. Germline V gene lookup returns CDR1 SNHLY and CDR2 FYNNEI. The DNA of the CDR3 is TGTGCCAGCAGTGACGGTTGGGCCACCTACGAGCAGTACTTC. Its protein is CASSDGWATYEQYF.

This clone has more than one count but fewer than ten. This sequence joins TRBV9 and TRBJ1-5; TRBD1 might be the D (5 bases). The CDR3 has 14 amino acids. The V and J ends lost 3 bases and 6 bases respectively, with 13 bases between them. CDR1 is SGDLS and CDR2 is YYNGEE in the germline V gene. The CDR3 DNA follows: TGTGCCAGCAGCGCCGGGACGGAGGGTCAGCCCCAGCATTTT. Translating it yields CASSAGTEGQPQHF.

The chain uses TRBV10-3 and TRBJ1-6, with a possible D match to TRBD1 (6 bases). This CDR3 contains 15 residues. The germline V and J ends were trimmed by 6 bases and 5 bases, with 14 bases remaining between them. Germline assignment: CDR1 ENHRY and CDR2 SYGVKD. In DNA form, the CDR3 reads TGTGCCATCAGGCCTTCGGGGGCCGATAATTCACCCCTCCACTTT. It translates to CAIRPSGADNSPLHF.

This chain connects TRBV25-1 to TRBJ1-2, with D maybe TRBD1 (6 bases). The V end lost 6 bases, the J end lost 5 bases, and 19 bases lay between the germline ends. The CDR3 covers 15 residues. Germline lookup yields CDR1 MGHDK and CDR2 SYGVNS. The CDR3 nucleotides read TGTGCCAGCAGCAGGGCGACAGGCACTGGGTATGGCTACACCTTC. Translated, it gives CASSRATGTGYGYTF.

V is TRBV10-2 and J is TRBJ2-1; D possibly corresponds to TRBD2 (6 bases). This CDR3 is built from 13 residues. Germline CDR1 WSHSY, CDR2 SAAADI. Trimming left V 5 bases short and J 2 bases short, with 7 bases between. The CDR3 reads CASSWTTYNEQFF. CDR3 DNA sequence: TGCGCCAGCAGTTGGACTACCTACAATGAGCAGTTCTTC.

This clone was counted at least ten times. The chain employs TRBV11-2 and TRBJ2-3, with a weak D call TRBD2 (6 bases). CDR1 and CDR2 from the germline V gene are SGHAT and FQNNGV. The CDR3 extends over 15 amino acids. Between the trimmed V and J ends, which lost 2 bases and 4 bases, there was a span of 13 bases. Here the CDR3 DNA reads TGTGCCAGCAGCTTATACCCGGCGGGGTCAGATACGCAGTATTTT. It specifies CASSLYPAGSDTQYF.

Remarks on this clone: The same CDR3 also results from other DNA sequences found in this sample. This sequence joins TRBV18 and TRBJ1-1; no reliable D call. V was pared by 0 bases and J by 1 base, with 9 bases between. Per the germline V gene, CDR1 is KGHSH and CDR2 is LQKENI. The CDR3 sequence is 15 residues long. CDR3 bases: TGTGCCAGCTCACCACCGTCCCGGGAGAACACTGAAGCTTTCTTT. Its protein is CASSPPSRENTEAFF.

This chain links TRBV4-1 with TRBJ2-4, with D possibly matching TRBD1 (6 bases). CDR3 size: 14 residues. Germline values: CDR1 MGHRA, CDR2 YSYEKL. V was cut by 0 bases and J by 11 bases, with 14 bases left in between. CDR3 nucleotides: TGCGCCAGCAGCCAAGAGTGGCCCAGGGGAGTTCAGTACTTC. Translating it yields CASSQEWPRGVQYF.